The next 8 T cell receptor beta chains were all read from a single sample in a study of spatial heterogeneity in lung cancer. The time point is: sample taken at primary tumor resection. These TCRs are of unknown antigen specificity. The study's findings and limits: Counts of expanded intratumoral alpha and beta TCRs tracked tumor mutation counts.

TCRdb fed the 5' RACE reads into MiXCR, producing one record per CDR3 protein. This table has around 100,000 distinct CDR3 sequences, nearly 4.5% appearing once. Sequencing was performed on lung tumor tissue, taken at surgery. These receptor sequences come from a male donor with early-stage non-small cell lung cancer.

This clonotype was detected ten times or more. V usage is TRBV11-1 and J usage is TRBJ2-7; D is uncertain. The CDR3 runs to 13 residues. Trimming took 5 bases from V and 0 from J, leaving 8 bases between them. Per germline, CDR1 SGHAT and CDR2 FQDESV (reference sequence). In DNA form, the CDR3 reads TGTGCCAGCAGCCTGACTCCCTCCTACGAGCAGTACTTC. Translation: CASSLTPSYEQYF.

This clonotype has at least ten counts. The V and J genes are TRBV5-5 and TRBJ2-7; 9 bases map to TRBD2. The germline gives CDR1 SGHKS, CDR2 YYEKEE (reference sequence). With V trimmed by 0 bases and J by 3 bases, 7 bases remained unmatched. The CDR3 totals 16 residues. The CDR3 region is CASSLEFETSGYEQYF. CDR3 in DNA: TGTGCCAGCAGCTTGGAGTTCGAGACTAGCGGCTACGAGCAGTACTTC.

This clonotype was counted at least ten times. The genes are TRBV6-1 and TRBJ1-1; no firm D call. Germline-derived CDR1 and CDR2 are MNHNS and SASEGT. The V and J ends lost 1 base and 6 bases respectively, with 15 bases between them. CDR3 size: 15 residues. This chain's CDR3 is CASSEGLRPSPEAFF. The CDR3 DNA reads TGTGCCAGCAGTGAAGGGTTACGACCTTCGCCTGAAGCTTTCTTT.

This clonotype occurred many times. The J gene is TRBJ2-7, the V gene TRBV7-9; possibly TRBD2 for D (5 bases). CDR3 length: 16 residues. Germline V gene sequence: CDR1 SEHNR, CDR2 FQNEAQ (reference sequence). Between the trimmed V and J ends, which lost 5 bases and 4 bases, there was a span of 21 bases. CDR3 amino acids: CASSNFYGEMEYEQYF. CDR3 sequence (DNA): TGTGCCAGCAGCAATTTCTACGGGGAAATGGAGTACGAGCAGTACTTC.

This clonotype was found many times. For the CDR3, the DNA is TGTGCCAGCAGTTACGGAGAAAGAGGTGAGCAGTTCTTC. As protein: CASSYGERGEQFF. The chain has TRBV6-2 or TRBV6-3 and TRBJ2-1; D ambiguous. The CDR3 sequence is 13 residues long. Trimming shortened V by 2 bases and J by 9 bases, and 11 bases separated the two germline ends. The germline V gene encodes CDR1 MNHEY and CDR2 SVGEGT.

The CDR3 sequence: CASQGPPAQPQHF. The CDR3 nucleotides are TGTGCCAGTCAGGGACCACCGGCTCAGCCCCAGCATTTT. V is TRBV19 and J is TRBJ1-5; weak D call: TRBD1 (5 bases). CDR3 size: 13 residues. Trimming shortened V by 8 bases and J by 6 bases, and 14 bases separated the two germline ends. Germline assignment: CDR1 LNHDA and CDR2 SQIVND (reference sequence).

Many counts were recorded for this clonotype. The V and J genes are TRBV29-1 and TRBJ2-7; 9 bases fit TRBD2. The CDR3 has 13 residues. V lost 4 bases to trimming and J lost 6 bases; unmatched junction nucleotides: 7. The germline CDR1 and CDR2 sequences are SQVTM and ANQGSEA. In DNA form, the CDR3 reads TGCAGCGTTGTACCTAGCGGGGAAGGCGAGCAGTACTTC. Its protein is CSVVPSGEGEQYF.

The chain employs TRBV5-6 and TRBJ1-2; no reliable D call. The germline gives CDR1 SGHDT, CDR2 YYEEEE. The CDR3 length is 16 residues. Deletions cut 0 bases from V and 4 bases from J, with 16 bases between. The CDR3 reads CASSLARLAFSYGYTF. Written as DNA, the CDR3 is TGTGCCAGCAGCTTGGCCCGCCTAGCCTTCTCCTATGGCTACACCTTC.